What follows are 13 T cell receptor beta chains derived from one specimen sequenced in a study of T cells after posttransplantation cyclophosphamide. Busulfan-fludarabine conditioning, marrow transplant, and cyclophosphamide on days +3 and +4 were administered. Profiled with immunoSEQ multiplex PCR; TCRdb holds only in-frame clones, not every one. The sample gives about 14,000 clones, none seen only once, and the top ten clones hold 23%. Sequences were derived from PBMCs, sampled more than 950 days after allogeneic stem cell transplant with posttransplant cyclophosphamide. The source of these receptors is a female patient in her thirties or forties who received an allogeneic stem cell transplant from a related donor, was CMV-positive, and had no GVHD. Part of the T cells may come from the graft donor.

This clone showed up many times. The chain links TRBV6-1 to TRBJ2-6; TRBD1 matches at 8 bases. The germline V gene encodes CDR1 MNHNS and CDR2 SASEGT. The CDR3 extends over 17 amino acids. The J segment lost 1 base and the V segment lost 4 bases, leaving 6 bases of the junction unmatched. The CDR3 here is CASSARTGRSGANVLTF. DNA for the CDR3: TGTGCCAGCAGTGCCCGGACAGGGCGGTCTGGGGCCAACGTCCTGACTTTC.

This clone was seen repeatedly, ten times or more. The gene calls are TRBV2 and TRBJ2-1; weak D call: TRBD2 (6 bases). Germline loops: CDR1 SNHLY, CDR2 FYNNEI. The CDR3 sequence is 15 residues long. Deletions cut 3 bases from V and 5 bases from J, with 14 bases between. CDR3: CASSETTGGNNEQFF. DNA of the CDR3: TGTGCCAGCAGTGAGACGACTGGCGGGAACAATGAGCAGTTCTTC.

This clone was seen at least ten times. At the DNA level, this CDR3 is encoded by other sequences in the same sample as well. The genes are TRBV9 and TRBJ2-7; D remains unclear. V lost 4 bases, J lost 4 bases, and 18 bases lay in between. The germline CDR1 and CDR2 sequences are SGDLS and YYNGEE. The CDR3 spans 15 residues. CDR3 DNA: TGTGCCAGCAGCATCAAACAGAAGACGGCATACGAGCAGTACTTC. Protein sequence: CASSIKQKTAYEQYF.

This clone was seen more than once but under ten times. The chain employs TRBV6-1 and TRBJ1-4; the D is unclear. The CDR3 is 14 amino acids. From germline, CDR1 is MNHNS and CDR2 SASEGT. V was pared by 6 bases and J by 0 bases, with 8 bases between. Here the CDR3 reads CASRLFSTNEKLFF. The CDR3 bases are TGTGCCAGCAGACTGTTTTCAACTAATGAAAAACTGTTTTTT.

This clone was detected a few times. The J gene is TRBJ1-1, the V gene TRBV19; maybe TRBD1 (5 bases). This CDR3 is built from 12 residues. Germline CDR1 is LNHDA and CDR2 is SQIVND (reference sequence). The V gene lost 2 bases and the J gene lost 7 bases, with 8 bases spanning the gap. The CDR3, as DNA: TGTGCCAGTAGTATATTGGGGGGTGAAGCTTTCTTT. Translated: CASSILGGEAFF.

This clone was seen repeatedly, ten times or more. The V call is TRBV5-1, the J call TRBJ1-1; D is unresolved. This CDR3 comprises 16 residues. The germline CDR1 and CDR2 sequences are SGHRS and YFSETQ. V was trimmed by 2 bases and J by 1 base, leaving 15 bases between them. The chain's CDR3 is CASSLNHPLANTEAFF. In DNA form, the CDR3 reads TGCGCCAGCAGCTTAAACCACCCCCTGGCGAACACTGAAGCTTTCTTT.

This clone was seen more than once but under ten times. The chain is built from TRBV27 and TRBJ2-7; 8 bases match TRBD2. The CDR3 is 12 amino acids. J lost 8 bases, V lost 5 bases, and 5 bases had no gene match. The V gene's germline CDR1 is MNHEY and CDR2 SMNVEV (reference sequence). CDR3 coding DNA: TGTGCCAGCAGTCAGAGCGGGGGTAAGCAGTACTTC. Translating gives CASSQSGGKQYF.

CDR3 loop: CASSQEGLAGTSYEQYF. CDR3 DNA: TGCGCCAGCAGCCAAGAAGGGCTAGCGGGGACCTCCTACGAGCAGTACTTC. This sequence joins TRBV4-3 and TRBJ2-7; 9 bases are shared with TRBD2. The CDR3 runs to 17 residues. J was trimmed by 0 bases and V by 0 bases; bases with no gene match: 6. Germline V gene lookup returns CDR1 LGHNA and CDR2 YSLEER.

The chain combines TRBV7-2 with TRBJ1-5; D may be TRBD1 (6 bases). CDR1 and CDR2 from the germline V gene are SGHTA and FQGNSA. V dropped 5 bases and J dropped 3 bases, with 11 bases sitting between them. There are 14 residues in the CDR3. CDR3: CASSPTGHNQPQHF. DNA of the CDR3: TGTGCCAGCAGCCCGACAGGCCACAATCAGCCCCAGCATTTT.

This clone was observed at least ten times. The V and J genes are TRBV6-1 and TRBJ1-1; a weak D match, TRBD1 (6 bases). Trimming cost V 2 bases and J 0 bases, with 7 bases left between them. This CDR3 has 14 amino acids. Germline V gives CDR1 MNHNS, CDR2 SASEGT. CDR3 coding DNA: TGTGCCAGCAGTGAACAGGGGTTGAACACTGAAGCTTTCTTT. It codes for CASSEQGLNTEAFF.

The CDR3 reads CASSKSKRRNQPQHF. The CDR3 DNA sequence: TGTGCCAGCAGCAAATCGAAAAGGAGGAATCAGCCCCAGCATTTT. J is TRBJ1-5 and V is TRBV21-1. TRBV21-1 is annotated as a pseudogene. This CDR3 region has 15 residues.

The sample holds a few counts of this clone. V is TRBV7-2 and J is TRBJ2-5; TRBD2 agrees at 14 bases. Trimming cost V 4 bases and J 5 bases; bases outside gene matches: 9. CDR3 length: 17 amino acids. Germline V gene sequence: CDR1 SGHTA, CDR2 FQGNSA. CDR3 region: CASSSRGLAGAGETQYF. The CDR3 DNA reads TGTGCCAGCAGCTCTCGGGGACTAGCGGGGGCCGGGGAGACCCAGTACTTC.

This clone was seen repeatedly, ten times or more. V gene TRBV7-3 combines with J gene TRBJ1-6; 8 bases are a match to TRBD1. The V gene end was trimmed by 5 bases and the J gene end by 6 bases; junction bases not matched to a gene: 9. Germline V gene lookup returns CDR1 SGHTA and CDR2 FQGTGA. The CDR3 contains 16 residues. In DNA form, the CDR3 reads TGTGCCAGCAGCCTCACAGGGGGGGCCTTTAATTCACCCCTCCACTTT. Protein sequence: CASSLTGGAFNSPLHF.